These 25 T cell receptor beta chains were sequenced from one sample in a study of blood T cell repertoires in COVID-19. TCRdb's copy holds only in-frame clones and misses some; the assay was immunoSEQ multiplex PCR. Of 200,000 to 250,000 clones listed, 86% are singletons. The sequencing sample was made of peripheral blood. The receptors here all came from a woman in her forties or fifties with COVID-19, enrolled during active disease.

V usage is TRBV15 and J usage is TRBJ2-1; D is possibly TRBD2 (7 bases). This CDR3 spans 15 amino acids. With 0 bases removed from V and 7 bases from J, the gap between germline ends came to 13 bases. Germline-derived CDR1 and CDR2 are LNHNV and YYDKDF (reference sequence). The DNA for the CDR3 is TGTGCCACCAGCAGAGATCCGGGGGGCGAGAATGAGCAGTTCTTC. Protein sequence: CATSRDPGGENEQFF.

The chain uses TRBV19 and TRBJ1-3; 9 bases map to TRBD1. The CDR3 extends over 14 amino acids. The ends lost 8 bases at V and 4 bases at J; junction bases unmatched: 6. Germline V CDR1 and CDR2: LNHDA, SQIVND (reference sequence). CDR3 sequence: CASDTGGTGNTIYF. The CDR3 bases are TGTGCCAGTGATACAGGGGGCACGGGAAACACCATATATTTT.

This chain links TRBV6-1 with TRBJ2-7; D is ambiguous. The CDR3 totals 13 residues. V lost 1 base and J 2 bases, leaving 6 bases between the germline ends. Germline V gene sequence: CDR1 MNHNS, CDR2 SASEGT. CDR3 sequence (DNA): TGTGCCAGCAGTGAAGGGGCCCCCTACGAGCAGTACGTC. Translated: CASSEGAPYEQYV.

The chain employs TRBV7-2 and TRBJ2-7; 9 bases are a match to TRBD1. The V gene end was trimmed by 4 bases and the J gene end by 3 bases; junction bases not matched to a gene: 10. CDR1 and CDR2 from the germline V gene are SGHTA and FQGNSA. CDR3 length equals 16 residues. The CDR3 protein is CASSSGWGTGIYEQYF. The CDR3 region has the DNA TGTGCCAGCAGCTCCGGATGGGGGACAGGGATCTACGAGCAGTACTTC.

The chain recombines TRBV5-1 with TRBJ1-1; 7 bases are shared with TRBD1. Trimming removed 3 bases from V and 0 bases from J; junction bases left unmatched: 2. The germline CDR1 and CDR2 sequences are SGHRS and YFSETQ. The CDR3 is 14 amino acids. This chain's CDR3 is CASSSTGMNTEAFF. CDR3 nucleotides: TGCGCCAGCAGCTCGACAGGGATGAACACTGAAGCTTTCTTT.

The V call is TRBV11-3, the J call TRBJ2-7, with D tentatively TRBD1 (6 bases). CDR3 length: 12 amino acids. Germline V lookup: CDR1 SGHNT, CDR2 YENEEA. V was clipped by 4 bases and J by 4 bases, with 8 bases between them. The CDR3 sequence is CASSSGVYEQYF. The DNA for the CDR3 is TGTGCCAGCAGCTCAGGGGTTTACGAGCAGTACTTC.

V and J are TRBV7-9 and TRBJ2-7; D might be TRBD1 (5 bases). The V gene lost 3 bases and the J gene lost 0 bases, with 9 bases spanning the gap. In germline, CDR1 is SEHNR, CDR2 FQNEAQ (reference sequence). The CDR3 is 14 residues long. This chain's CDR3 is CASSFRVSSYEQYF. The CDR3 DNA reads as TGTGCCAGCAGCTTCAGGGTCAGCTCCTACGAGCAGTACTTC.

The rearrangement joins TRBV27 to TRBJ2-7; TRBD2 agrees at 15 bases. Unmatched junction bases numbered 15, after V lost 2 bases and J lost 4 bases. The CDR3 covers 20 residues. CDR1 is MNHEY, CDR2 SMNVEV, per germline (reference sequence). The CDR3 is CASSLPGLAGGHYTWYEQYV. In DNA form, the CDR3 reads TGTGCCAGCAGTTTACCGGGACTAGCGGGGGGCCATTATACCTGGTACGAGCAGTACGTC.

This clone was recorded only once. The CDR3 region is CAISYGTGSSGNTIYF. The CDR3 DNA follows: TGTGCCATCAGTTACGGGACAGGGAGCTCTGGAAACACCATATATTTT. The chain links TRBV10-3 to TRBJ1-3; 9 bases are shared with TRBD1. Per germline, CDR1 ENHRY and CDR2 SYGVKD. The CDR3 is 16 residues long. V lost 5 bases and J lost 0; bases outside the gene matches: 5.

The chain is built from TRBV5-4 and TRBJ2-7; no reliable D call. The CDR3 length is 15 residues. V shed 0 bases and J shed 2 bases, with 12 bases lying between them. Germline-derived CDR1 and CDR2 are SGHNT and YYREEE (reference sequence). CDR3 nucleotide sequence: TGTGCCAGCAGCTTGGGAGCAGGCCTCACCTACGAGCAGTACTTC. Translation gives CASSLGAGLTYEQYF.

A word on this clone: Different DNA sequences within this sample yield the same CDR3. The V and J genes are TRBV19 and TRBJ1-5; 10 positions agree with TRBD1. Looked up from germline, CDR1 is LNHDA and CDR2 is SQIVND (reference sequence). J gave up 9 bases and V 7 bases, and 6 bases lay outside the gene matches. CDR3 length: 13 amino acids. The CDR3 reads CASTGTGARPQHF. The CDR3 DNA reads TGTGCCAGTACCGGGACAGGGGCCCGGCCCCAGCATTTT.

J is TRBJ1-1 and V is TRBV11-2; D gene uncertain. The CDR3 is 12 amino acids. Trimming removed 11 bases at V and 1 base at J, with 11 bases between. The germline V gene encodes CDR1 SGHAT and CDR2 FQNNGV. In DNA form, the CDR3 reads TGTGCCCTAGGAGGGTGGAACACTGAAGCTTTCTTT. Its protein is CALGGWNTEAFF.

This clone was recorded once. J is TRBJ2-1 and V is TRBV7-3; 11 bases are shared with TRBD2. Germline V lookup: CDR1 SGHTA, CDR2 FQGTGA. Trimming took 5 bases from V and 3 from J; bases not matched to a gene: 3. The CDR3 sequence is 15 residues long. CDR3 amino acids: CASSVAGGVYNEQFF. The CDR3, as DNA: TGTGCCAGCAGCGTAGCGGGGGGGGTCTACAATGAGCAGTTCTTC.

The V call is TRBV28, the J call TRBJ2-2; D gene uncertain. V was pared by 7 bases and J by 1 base, with 10 bases between. Germline V lookup: CDR1 MDHEN, CDR2 SYDVKM. The CDR3 is 14 amino acids. CDR3 sequence: CASTETKNTGELFF. The CDR3 DNA sequence: TGTGCCAGCACTGAGACAAAGAACACCGGGGAGCTGTTTTTT.

V gene TRBV19 combines with J gene TRBJ1-4; no definite D call. Germline V gene sequence: CDR1 LNHDA, CDR2 SQIVND (reference sequence). Trimming pared 5 bases from V and 4 bases from J, leaving 5 bases between. This CDR3 has 12 residues. CDR3 coding DNA: TGTGCCAGTAGTGAGCATAATGAAAAACTGTTTTTT. It specifies CASSEHNEKLFF.

This clone has more than one count but fewer than ten. The chain couples TRBV9 to TRBJ2-1, with 14 bases matching TRBD2. This CDR3 comprises 19 residues. From germline, CDR1 is SGDLS and CDR2 YYNGEE. The V segment lost 3 bases and the J segment 0 bases; nucleotides outside the gene matches: 8. Here the CDR3 reads CASSGRLAGGHYSYNEQFF. The CDR3 coding sequence is TGTGCCAGCAGCGGCCGACTAGCGGGGGGGCACTACTCCTACAATGAGCAGTTCTTC.

V usage is TRBV28 and J usage is TRBJ2-3; D might be TRBD1 (5 bases). V was shortened by 3 bases and J by 11 bases, with 9 bases between the two germline ends. This CDR3 contains 11 residues. Germline V gene data show CDR1 as MDHEN and CDR2 as SYDVKM. The CDR3: CASSFADRQYF. The CDR3, as DNA: TGTGCCAGCAGTTTCGCTGACAGGCAGTATTTT.

The chain combines TRBV2 with TRBJ2-7; TRBD1 matches at 7 bases. Germline V gene data show CDR1 as SNHLY and CDR2 as FYNNEI. The CDR3 totals 14 residues. Germline trimming cut 6 bases from V and 2 bases from J; bases unmatched to any gene: 7. CDR3 DNA: TGTGCCAGCAGGACAGGGCATGTTACCTACGAGCAGTACTTC. Its protein is CASRTGHVTYEQYF. Filled out from reference TRBV2 and TRBJ2-7, the complete variable domain reads EPEVTQTPSHQVTQMGQEVILRCVPISNHLYFYWYRQILGQKVEFLVSFYNNEISEKSEIFDDQFSVERPDGSNFTLKIRSTKLEDSAMYFCASRTGHVTYEQYFGPGTRLTVT.

This chain uses TRBV9 with TRBJ1-2, with TRBD1 matching over 7 bases. The CDR3 runs 16 residues. Germline V gene lookup returns CDR1 SGDLS and CDR2 YYNGEE. Germline trimming cut 4 bases from V and 2 bases from J; bases unmatched to any gene: 11. The CDR3 region is CASSSRDRDANYGYTF. The CDR3 region has the DNA TGTGCCAGCAGCTCCCGCGACAGGGATGCCAACTATGGCTACACCTTC.

This sequence joins TRBV2 and TRBJ1-1; D possibly corresponds to TRBD1 (5 bases). Germline lookup yields CDR1 SNHLY and CDR2 FYNNEI. The CDR3 has 16 residues. Trimming cost V 2 bases and J 4 bases, with 17 bases left between them. This CDR3 reads CASSEFGGADITEAFF. As DNA, the CDR3 is TGTGCCAGCAGTGAATTTGGAGGGGCAGACATCACTGAAGCTTTCTTT.

The chain is built from TRBV6-2 or TRBV6-3 and TRBJ2-3; 15 bases map to TRBD2. The CDR3 has 17 residues. The V gene's germline CDR1 is MNHEY and CDR2 SVGEGT. V gave up 2 bases and J gave up 4 bases; unmatched junction bases: 4. The CDR3 sequence is CASSYRTSGGEADTQYF. For the CDR3, the DNA is TGTGCCAGCAGTTACCGGACTAGCGGGGGGGAAGCAGATACGCAGTATTTT.

The chain joins TRBV2 to TRBJ2-5, with D possibly TRBD2 on 5 matching bases. V dropped 5 bases and J dropped 5 bases, with 12 bases sitting between them. Germline V gives CDR1 SNHLY, CDR2 FYNNEI. The CDR3 covers 13 residues. CDR3 loop: CASSKLVGETQYF. DNA for the CDR3: TGTGCCAGCAGTAAACTAGTCGGGGAGACCCAGTACTTC.

A single count supports this clone. The chain employs TRBV24-1 and TRBJ1-2; D remains unclear. The germline CDR1 and CDR2 sequences are KGHDR and SFDVKD. This CDR3 is 11 amino acids long. The V gene lost 2 bases and the J gene lost 5 bases, with 2 bases spanning the gap. This CDR3 reads CATSDSYGYTF. In DNA, the CDR3 is TGTGCCACCAGTGATTCATATGGCTACACCTTC.

In its sample, this clone was seen a few times. In DNA form, the CDR3 reads TGCGCCAGCAGCCAAGGGGGGGACAGGGCTGAGGATCAGCCCCAGCATTTT. It encodes CASSQGGDRAEDQPQHF. The rearrangement joins TRBV4-3 to TRBJ1-5; TRBD1 aligns across 9 bases. The CDR3 is 17 amino acids. V lost 1 base and J lost 5; bases outside the gene matches: 9. The germline CDR1 and CDR2 sequences are LGHNA and YSLEER.

This chain joins TRBV15 and TRBJ1-1, with D possibly TRBD1 on 5 matching bases. Germline V gives CDR1 LNHNV, CDR2 YYDKDF (reference sequence). This CDR3 region has 14 residues. With 1 base removed from V and 1 base from J, the gap between germline ends came to 7 bases. The CDR3 sequence: CATSRGGGNTEAFF. CDR3 DNA: TGTGCCACCAGCAGAGGGGGGGGGAACACTGAAGCTTTCTTT.